Below are 10 T cell receptor beta chains sequenced from a single sample in a study of cytomegalovirus exposure and HLA in healthy donors. It was with 60 Vbeta and 13 Jbeta primers that the PCR ran. Using immunoSEQ multiplex PCR, the repertoire was profiled, and TCRdb retains in-frame clones only, with some absent. Altogether 170,000 or so clones are present, around 86% being singletons, with the ten largest covering around 1.6%. Sequencing was carried out using PBMCs. These receptors were obtained from a man aged 50 to 59 in good health and CMV-seronegative.

This chain uses TRBV7-2 with TRBJ2-5, with D possibly matching TRBD2 (5 bases). The J call may be faulty, since TRBJ2-7 better matches the DNA end. Per germline, CDR1 SGHTA and CDR2 FQGNSA. This CDR3 is built from 18 residues. The CDR3, as DNA: TGTGCCAGCAGCTTAGCACAATTCGGAGCGGCCCGGTGGGTCGAGCAGTACTTC. Amino acids: CASSLAQFGAARWVEQYF.

V usage is TRBV18 and J usage is TRBJ1-4, with D unclear. Trimming took off 0 bases at V and 8 bases at J, with 13 bases between the two ends. Germline CDR1 reads KGHSH; CDR2 reads LQKENI. This CDR3 has 15 residues. CDR3 sequence (DNA): TGTGCCAGCTCACCACCGGCCGGGCGGGAAGAAAAACTGTTTTTT. This translates into CASSPPAGREEKLFF.

V gene TRBV27 combines with J gene TRBJ2-2, with 10 bases fitting TRBD1. The germline gives CDR1 MNHEY, CDR2 SMNVEV (reference sequence). This CDR3 contains 17 residues. Trimming took 4 bases from V and 0 from J; bases not matched to a gene: 5. Here the CDR3 reads CASSYLGQGANTGELFF. The CDR3 DNA follows: TGTGCCAGCAGTTATCTAGGACAGGGGGCGAACACCGGGGAGCTGTTTTTT.

J is TRBJ2-1 and V is TRBV10-3; tentatively, D is TRBD2 (5 bases). From germline, CDR1 is ENHRY and CDR2 SYGVKD. This CDR3 has 14 residues. The germline V and J ends were trimmed by 5 bases and 10 bases, with 18 bases remaining between them. The CDR3 nucleotides read TGTGCCATCAGTTCGATGTCTAGCCGAGAGGAGCAGTTCTTC. Translated: CAISSMSSREEQFF.

The chain has TRBV5-1 and TRBJ2-1; 15 bases match TRBD2. The germline V gene encodes CDR1 SGHRS and CDR2 YFSETQ. The CDR3 covers 19 residues. V shed 6 bases and J 0 bases; nucleotides not matched to a gene: 10. The CDR3 nucleotides read TGCGCCAGCACGCCACCGGGACTAGCGGGAGGCCCCTCCTACAATGAGCAGTTCTTC. This gives the protein CASTPPGLAGGPSYNEQFF.

The chain joins TRBV18 to TRBJ2-7, with 12 bases matching TRBD2. This CDR3 contains 16 residues. The germline V gene encodes CDR1 KGHSH and CDR2 LQKENI. Losses at the gene ends were 3 bases for V and 1 base for J; bases not matched to a gene: 4. CDR3 region: CASSPRTSGTSYEQYF. The DNA for the CDR3 is TGTGCCAGCTCACCCCGGACTAGCGGGACTTCCTACGAGCAGTACTTC.

This sequence joins TRBV19 and TRBJ1-6; possible D gene TRBD1, 6 bases. Germline CDR1 reads LNHDA; CDR2 reads SQIVND (reference sequence). The V end was cut by 5 bases, the J end by 4 bases, with 12 bases between. The CDR3 length is 15 residues. The CDR3 spells CASSRTADYNSPLHF. The CDR3 DNA follows: TGTGCCAGTAGTCGGACAGCTGATTATAATTCACCCCTCCACTTT.

J is TRBJ2-1 and V is TRBV7-2; 12 bases align to TRBD2. With 0 bases clipped from V and 6 bases from J, the junction kept 9 bases outside the gene matches. The CDR3 runs 18 residues. Germline V lookup: CDR1 SGHTA, CDR2 FQGNSA. For the CDR3, the DNA is TGTGCCAGCAGCTTAGCGCGGCTAGCGGGGGGGAACTCCAATGAGCAGTTCTTC. Its translation is CASSLARLAGGNSNEQFF.

The chain employs TRBV5-1 and TRBJ1-2, with a tentative D call TRBD1 (5 bases). CDR1 is SGHRS and CDR2 is YFSETQ in the germline V gene. The CDR3 contains 12 residues. Trimming pared 4 bases from V and 7 bases from J, leaving 11 bases between. The CDR3 sequence: CASSTDNRGYTF. DNA for the CDR3: TGCGCCAGCAGCACGGACAATCGTGGCTACACCTTC.

Remarks on this clone: Other DNA sequences within the sample encode an identical CDR3. The chain carries TRBV4-1 and TRBJ2-7; the D gene is possibly TRBD2 (5 bases). The V end was cut by 0 bases, the J end by 6 bases, with 15 bases between. The length of the CDR3 is 15 residues. CDR1 is MGHRA, CDR2 YSYEKL, per germline. This chain's CDR3 is CASSQEGLDSAEQYF. In nucleotides, the CDR3 is TGCGCCAGCAGCCAAGAAGGACTGGACTCAGCCGAGCAGTACTTC.